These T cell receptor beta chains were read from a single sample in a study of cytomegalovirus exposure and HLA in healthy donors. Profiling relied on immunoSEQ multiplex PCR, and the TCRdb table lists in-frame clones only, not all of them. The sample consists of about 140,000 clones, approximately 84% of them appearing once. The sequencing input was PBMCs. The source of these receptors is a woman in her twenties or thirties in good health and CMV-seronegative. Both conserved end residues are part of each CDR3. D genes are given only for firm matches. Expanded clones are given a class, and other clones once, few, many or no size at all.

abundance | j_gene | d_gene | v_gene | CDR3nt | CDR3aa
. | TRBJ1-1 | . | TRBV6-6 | TGTGCCAGCAGGCACAGGGAGGGGAACACTGAAGCTTTCTTT | CASRHREGNTEAFF
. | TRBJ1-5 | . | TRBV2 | TGTGCCAGCAGTCCTCAAGGTTGGGGGGGGAATCAGCCCCAGCATTTT | CASSPQGWGGNQPQHF
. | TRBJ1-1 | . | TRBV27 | TGTGCCAGCAGTTTAGCGGTTATGAACACTGAAGCTTTCTTT | CASSLAVMNTEAFF
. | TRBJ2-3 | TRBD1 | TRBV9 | TGTGCCAGCAGCGCGAAGACAGGGTCCACAGATACGCAGTATTTT | CASSAKTGSTDTQYF
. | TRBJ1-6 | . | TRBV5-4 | TGTGCCAGCAGCTTTTTGGTAGATAATTCACCCCTCCACTTT | CASSFLVDNSPLHF
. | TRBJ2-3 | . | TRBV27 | TGTGCCAGCAGTTTATCCCAGGGGAGCGAGACAGATACGCAGTATTTT | CASSLSQGSETDTQYF
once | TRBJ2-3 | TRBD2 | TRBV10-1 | TGCGCCAGCAGTGCCAGCGGGGGGAGGAATACGCAGTATTTT | CASSASGGRNTQYF
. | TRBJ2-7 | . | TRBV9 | TGTGCCAGCAGCGTTAGGCAGGACAGCTACGAGCAGTACTTC | CASSVRQDSYEQYF
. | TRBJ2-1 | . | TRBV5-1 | TGCGCCAGCAGCTTGGTGGGGGCTCCATACAATGAGCAGTTCTTC | CASSLVGAPYNEQFF
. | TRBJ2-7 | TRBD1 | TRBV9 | TGTGCCAGCAGCCCTGGACAGGGGGGGTACGAGCAGTACTTC | CASSPGQGGYEQYF
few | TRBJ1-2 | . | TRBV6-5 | TGTGCCAGCAGTTACCGCGAGGCGGGGTGGGGCTACACCTTC | CASSYREAGWGYTF
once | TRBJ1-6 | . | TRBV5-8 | TGTGCCAGCCTCCCCCAACCAGGGAAAAATTCACCCCTCCACTTT | CASLPQPGKNSPLHF
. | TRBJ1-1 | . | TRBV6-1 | TGTGCCAGCAGTGAACAGGGCAGAGGCGGCGGTGAAGCTTTCTTT | CASSEQGRGGGEAFF
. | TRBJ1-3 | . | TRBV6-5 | TGTGCCAGCATTGGGGAGACTGGAAACACCATATATTTT | CASIGETGNTIYF
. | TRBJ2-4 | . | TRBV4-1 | TGCGCCAGCAGCCAACAGGGGATTTGGACCAAAAACATTCAGTACTTC | CASSQQGIWTKNIQYF
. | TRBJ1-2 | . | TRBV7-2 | TGTGCCAGCAGCCAATCCGAGGCGTATGGCTACACCTTC | CASSQSEAYGYTF
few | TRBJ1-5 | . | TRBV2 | TGTGCCAGCAGTGTCGGACAGTTTCAGCCCCAGCATTTT | CASSVGQFQPQHF
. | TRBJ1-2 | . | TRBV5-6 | TGTGCCAGCAGCTTGGTCGGTGCTGGCTACACCTTC | CASSLVGAGYTF
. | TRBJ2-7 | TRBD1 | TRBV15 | TGTGCCACCACCAGGGACAGGGGTTCCTACGAGCAGTACTTC | CATTRDRGSYEQYF
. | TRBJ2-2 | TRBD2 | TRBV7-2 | TGTGCCAGCAGCTGGTTGGCGGGGGCGAACACCGGGGAGCTGTTTTTT | CASSWLAGANTGELFF
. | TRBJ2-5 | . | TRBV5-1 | TGCGCCAGCAGCTTGTTCCCTGGGTTGAGCGGGCGTGGTCAAGAGACCCAGTACTTC | CASSLFPGLSGRGQETQYF
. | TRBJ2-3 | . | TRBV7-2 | TGTGCCAGCAGCTTAGCTCTAGCAGATACGCAGTATTTT | CASSLALADTQYF
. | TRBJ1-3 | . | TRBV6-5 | TGTGCCAGCAGCTTGACTCTGGGAAACACCATATATTTT | CASSLTLGNTIYF
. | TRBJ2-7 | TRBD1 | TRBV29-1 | TGCAGCGTCCAGGACAGGGATCACGAGCAGTACTTC | CSVQDRDHEQYF
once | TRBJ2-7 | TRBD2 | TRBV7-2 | TGTGCCAGCAGCTTAACTAGCGGGCCCTACGAGCAGTACTTC | CASSLTSGPYEQYF
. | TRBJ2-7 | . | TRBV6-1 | TGTGCCAGCAGTGTTCTAGGACAGAACTACGAGCAGTACTTC | CASSVLGQNYEQYF
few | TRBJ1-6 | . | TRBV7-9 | TGTGCCAGCAGCCTGACAGACTATAATTCACCCCTCCACTTT | CASSLTDYNSPLHF
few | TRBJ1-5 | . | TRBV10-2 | TGCGCCAGCAGTACGGGACACCCCTCAGGGGCCCAGCATTTT | CASSTGHPSGAQHF
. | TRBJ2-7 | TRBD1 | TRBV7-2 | TGTGCCAGCAGCCTTTTCGGACAGGGGACCTACGAGCAGTACTTC | CASSLFGQGTYEQYF
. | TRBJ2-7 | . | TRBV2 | TGTGCCAGCACCCCTACAGGGCCCCGTCCCTCCTACGAGCAGTACTTC | CASTPTGPRPSYEQYF
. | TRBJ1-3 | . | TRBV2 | TGTGCCAGCAGTAGACAGGTCTCTGGAAACACCATATATTTT | CASSRQVSGNTIYF
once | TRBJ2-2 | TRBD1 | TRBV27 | TGTGCCAGCAGTTTAACGGGACAGGGGGTTACCGGGGAGCTGTTTTTT | CASSLTGQGVTGELFF
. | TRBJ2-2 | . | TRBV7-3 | TGTGCCAGCAGCTTAGGGTCAGGCACCGGGGAGCTGTTTTTT | CASSLGSGTGELFF
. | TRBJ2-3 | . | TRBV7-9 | TGTGCCAGCAGCTCTAGCACAGATACGCAGTATTTT | CASSSSTDTQYF
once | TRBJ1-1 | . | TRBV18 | TGTGCCAGCTCACAGGGGTTCAGTGAGAACACTGAAGCTTTCTTT | CASSQGFSENTEAFF
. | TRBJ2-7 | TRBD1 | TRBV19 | TGTGCCAGTAGTCCACGCGCCGGGACAGCCTCCTACGAGCAGTACTTC | CASSPRAGTASYEQYF
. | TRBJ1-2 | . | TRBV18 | TGTGCCAGCTCACCACCGGCAGGGGTGGACTATGGCTACACCTTC | CASSPPAGVDYGYTF
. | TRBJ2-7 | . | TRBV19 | TGTGCCAGTAGCCCGGGACAAACCTCCTACGAGCAGTACTTC | CASSPGQTSYEQYF
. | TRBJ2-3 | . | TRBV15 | TGTGCCACCTCCAGGTCCACAGATACGCAGTATTTT | CATSRSTDTQYF
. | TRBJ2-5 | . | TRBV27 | TGTGCCAGCAGGGCCCTTCGGGGGACGGAGCCGAAGTACTTC | CASRALRGTEPKYF
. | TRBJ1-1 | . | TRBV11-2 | TGTGCCAGCAGCTTTAGAGGGGGGAACACTGAAGCTTTCTTT | CASSFRGGNTEAFF
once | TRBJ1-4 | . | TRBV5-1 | TGCGCCAGCAGCTTCGGAGGCGATAATGAAAAACTGTTTTTT | CASSFGGDNEKLFF
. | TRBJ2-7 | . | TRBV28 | TGTGCCAGCAGTTGGGTTGGCGACAGCTCCTACGAGCAGTACTTC | CASSWVGDSSYEQYF
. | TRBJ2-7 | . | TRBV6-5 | TGTGCCAGCAGTCCGGACAGAAGCCGGCCCCAGCAGTACTTC | CASSPDRSRPQQYF
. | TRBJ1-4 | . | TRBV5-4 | TGTGCCAGCAGCCCGGCATCGGGAAAACTGTTTTTT | CASSPASGKLFF
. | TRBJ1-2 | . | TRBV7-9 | TGTGCCAGCAGCTTAGTGGACAGATTCTATGGCTACACCTTC | CASSLVDRFYGYTF
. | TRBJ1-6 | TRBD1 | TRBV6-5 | TGTGCCAGCAGTTTTAAATTGACAGGGAGGAATTCACCCCTCCACTTT | CASSFKLTGRNSPLHF
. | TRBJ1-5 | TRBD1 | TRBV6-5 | TGTGCCAGCAGTCGTGGACAGGGCTTAGGTCAGCCCCAGCATTTT | CASSRGQGLGQPQHF
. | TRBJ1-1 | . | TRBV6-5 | TGTGCCAGCAGTTACTCTCGAGGGATTCAAGCTTTCTTT | CASSYSRGIQAFF
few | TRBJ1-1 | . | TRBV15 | TGTGCCACCAGCAGAGCAGGGGTGAACACTGAAGCTTTCTTT | CATSRAGVNTEAFF
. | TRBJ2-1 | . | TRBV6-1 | TGTGCCAGCAGTGAACTGGTAATAGTGCGGTACAATGAGCAGTTCTTC | CASSELVIVRYNEQFF
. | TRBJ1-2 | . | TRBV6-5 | TGTGCCAGCAGTACCTTCGGGGGTTATGGCTACACCTTC | CASSTFGGYGYTF
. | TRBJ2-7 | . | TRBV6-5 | TGTGCCAGCAGTCAGGGGCGGGCGCAGTACTTC | CASSQGRAQYF
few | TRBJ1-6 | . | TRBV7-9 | TGTGCCAGCAGCCTCGGGACCTTAGCGGGTTCACCCCTCCACTTT | CASSLGTLAGSPLHF
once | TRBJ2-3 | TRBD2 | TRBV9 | TGTGCCAGCAGCGTAGAAGGCGGGGGGGGCCCTAACACAGATACGCAGTATTTT | CASSVEGGGGPNTDTQYF